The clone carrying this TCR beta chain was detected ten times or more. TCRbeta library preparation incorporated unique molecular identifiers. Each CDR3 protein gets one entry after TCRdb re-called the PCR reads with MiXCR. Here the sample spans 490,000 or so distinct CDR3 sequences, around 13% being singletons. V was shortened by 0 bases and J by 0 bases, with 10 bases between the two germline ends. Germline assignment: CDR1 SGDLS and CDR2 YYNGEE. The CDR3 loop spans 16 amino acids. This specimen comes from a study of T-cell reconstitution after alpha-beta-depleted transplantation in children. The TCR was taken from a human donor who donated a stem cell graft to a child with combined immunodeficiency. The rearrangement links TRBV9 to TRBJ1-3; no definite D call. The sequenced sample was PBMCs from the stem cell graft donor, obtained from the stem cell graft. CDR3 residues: CASSVGSRSSGNTIYF. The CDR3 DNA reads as TGTGCCAGCAGCGTAGGCTCACGGAGCTCTGGAAACACCATATATTTT.